A selection of T cell receptor beta chains follows, all from one sample in a study of cytomegalovirus exposure and HLA in healthy donors. Assay: immunoSEQ multiplex PCR; the TCRdb copy retains only in-frame clones and omits some. The table lists 140,000 or so clones, around two thirds of them singletons, with approximately 1.8% in the top ten. The sequenced sample was PBMCs. The origin of the receptors is a male donor in good health and CMV-seronegative. Both conserved end residues are part of each CDR3. D genes are given only for firm matches. Clone size is not always given. Where it is, it says once, few, many or a class for expanded clones.

clone_size	d_call	j_call	v_call	cdr3_aa	cdr3_nt
.	.	TRBJ1-5	TRBV19	CASSTAGGVQPQHF	TGTGCCAGTAGTACTGCGGGGGGGGTTCAGCCCCAGCATTTT
.	.	TRBJ1-1	TRBV5-1	CASSYRQSGNTEAFF	TGCGCCAGCAGCTATAGACAGTCCGGCAACACTGAAGCTTTCTTT
.	.	TRBJ1-1	TRBV6-5	CARRHREAFF	TGTGCCAGGAGACACAGGGAAGCTTTCTTT
.	.	TRBJ2-7	TRBV13	CASSLAQSYEQYF	TGTGCCAGCAGCTTAGCACAGTCCTACGAGCAGTACTTC
.	.	TRBJ1-6	TRBV5-1	CASSLADDEDSPLHF	TGCGCCAGCAGTTTGGCGGATGATGAGGATTCACCCCTCCACTTT
few	.	TRBJ1-5	TRBV4-1	CASSQDGGLRQPQHF	TGCGCCAGCAGCCAAGACGGGGGGCTCAGACAGCCCCAGCATTTT
.	.	TRBJ2-3	TRBV4-2	CASSQDAASGTDTQYF	TGTGCCAGCAGCCAAGATGCGGCTAGTGGTACAGATACGCAGTATTTT
.	.	TRBJ1-1	TRBV9	CASSAQGREVAFF	TGTGCCAGCAGCGCCCAAGGGCGGGAGGTAGCTTTCTTT
.	TRBD2	TRBJ2-7	TRBV5-5	CASSVGLAGDLYEQYF	TGTGCCAGCAGCGTAGGACTAGCGGGGGACCTCTACGAGCAGTACTTC
once	.	TRBJ2-3	TRBV9	CASKKGSSTDTQYF	TGTGCCAGCAAGAAGGGGTCTTCCACAGATACGCAGTATTTT
few	TRBD1	TRBJ2-2	TRBV9	CASSVRGLDTGELFF	TGTGCCAGCAGCGTCAGGGGGCTGGACACCGGGGAGCTGTTTTTT
.	TRBD2	TRBJ2-3	TRBV27	CASSLLLAGGTDTQYF	TGTGCCAGCAGTTTGTTACTAGCGGGGGGCACAGATACGCAGTATTTT
few	.	TRBJ1-5	TRBV4-1	CASSQDQVNSNQPQHF	TGCGCCAGCAGCCAAGATCAGGTAAATAGCAATCAGCCCCAGCATTTT
.	.	TRBJ2-6	TRBV7-8	CALAASAGANVLTF	TGTGCCCTTGCCGCGTCGGCTGGGGCCAACGTCCTGACTTTC
once	TRBD1	TRBJ2-7	TRBV5-4	CASSGPGTGTYEQYF	TGTGCCAGCAGCGGCCCTGGGACAGGGACTTACGAGCAGTACTTC
.	.	TRBJ1-2	TRBV7-2	CASKWGGSNYGYTF	TGTGCCAGCAAATGGGGGGGTTCTAACTATGGCTACACCTTC
once	TRBD1	TRBJ2-7	TRBV18	CASSPRGHLSYEQYF	TGTGCCAGCTCACCAAGGGGGCACCTCTCCTACGAGCAGTACTTC
.	TRBD1	TRBJ2-7	TRBV2	CASSEWQGAGEQYF	TGTGCCAGCAGTGAATGGCAGGGGGCCGGGGAGCAGTACTTC
.	.	TRBJ2-2	TRBV27	CASSLSSQYTGELFF	TGTGCCAGCAGTTTATCTTCCCAGTACACCGGGGAGCTGTTTTTT
.	TRBD1	TRBJ2-7	TRBV5-1	CASSRETGGDYEQYF	TGCGCCAGCAGCCGGGAGACAGGGGGCGACTACGAGCAGTACTTC
.	.	TRBJ1-2	TRBV25-1	CASSSPGVGGGGYPF	TGTGCCAGCAGTTCTCCAGGGGTAGGGGGTGGCGGCTACCCCTTC
once	.	TRBJ1-1	TRBV7-6	CASSPPRGGGLGTEAFF	TGTGCCAGCAGCCCGCCGAGGGGGGGAGGATTAGGGACTGAAGCTTTCTTT
.	TRBD2	TRBJ2-1	TRBV4-3	CASSRSGGADEQFF	TGCGCCAGCAGTCGCAGCGGGGGGGCGGATGAGCAGTTCTTC
few	.	TRBJ1-1	TRBV7-8	CASSLAAGTEAFF	TGTGCCAGCAGCTTGGCGGCCGGCACTGAAGCTTTCTTT
.	.	TRBJ2-5	TRBV11-3	CASSPGGQLETQYF	TGTGCCAGCAGCCCCGGGGGACAGTTGGAGACCCAGTACTTC
few	TRBD1	TRBJ2-7	TRBV5-1	CASSPGTGGYEQYF	TGCGCCAGCAGCCCCGGGACAGGGGGCTACGAGCAGTACTTC
.	.	TRBJ1-1	TRBV2	CATSGKDGGVGEAFF	TGTGCCACATCGGGAAAGGACGGAGGGGTGGGTGAAGCTTTCTTT
.	.	TRBJ2-1	TRBV9	CASSVEGGPGNEQFF	TGTGCCAGCAGCGTAGAGGGGGGGCCGGGGAATGAGCAGTTCTTC
.	.	TRBJ1-4	TRBV6-1	CASSVMAATNEKLFF	TGTGCCAGCAGTGTCATGGCGGCAACTAATGAAAAACTGTTTTTT